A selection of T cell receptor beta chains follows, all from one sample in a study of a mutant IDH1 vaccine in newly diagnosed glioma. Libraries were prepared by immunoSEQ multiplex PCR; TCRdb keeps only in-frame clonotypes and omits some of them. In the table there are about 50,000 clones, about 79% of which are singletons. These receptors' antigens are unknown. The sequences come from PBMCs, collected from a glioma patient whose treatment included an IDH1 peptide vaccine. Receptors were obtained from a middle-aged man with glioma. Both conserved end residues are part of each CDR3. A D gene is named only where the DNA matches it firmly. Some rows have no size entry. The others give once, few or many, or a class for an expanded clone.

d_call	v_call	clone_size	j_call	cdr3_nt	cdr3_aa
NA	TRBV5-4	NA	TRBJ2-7	TGTGCCAGCAGCTTATCAAATGGGGGTACCTACGAGCAGTACTTC	CASSLSNGGTYEQYF
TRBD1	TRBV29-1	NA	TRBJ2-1	TGCAGCGTTCGACAGGGCTACAATGAGCAGTTCTTC	CSVRQGYNEQFF
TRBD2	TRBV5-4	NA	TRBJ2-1	TGTGCCAGCAGCCCGGGACTAGCGGGGACTAATGAGCAGTTCTTC	CASSPGLAGTNEQFF
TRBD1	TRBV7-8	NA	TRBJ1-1	TGTGCCAGCAGCTCTACAGAGGGACAGGGGGGCATGAACACTGAAGCTTTCTTT	CASSSTEGQGGMNTEAFF
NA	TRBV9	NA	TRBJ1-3	TGTGCCAGCAGCGTAGGTCCGGGAAACGGAAACACCATATATTTT	CASSVGPGNGNTIYF
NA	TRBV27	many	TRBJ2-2	TGTGCCAGCAGTTTTGAGGGTGGGTTCACCGGGGAGCTGTTTTTT	CASSFEGGFTGELFF
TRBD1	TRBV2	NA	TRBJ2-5	TGTGCCAGCAGAGCTCTCCCGGGACAGGGTGTGGAGACCCAGTACTTC	CASRALPGQGVETQYF
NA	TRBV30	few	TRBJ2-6	TGTGCCTGGAGCTTACGGGAAAAATCTGGGGCCAACGTCCTGACTTTC	CAWSLREKSGANVLTF
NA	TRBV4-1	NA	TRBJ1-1	TGCGCCAGCAGCCCTGCCCCACTGGGCACTGAAGCTTTCTTT	CASSPAPLGTEAFF
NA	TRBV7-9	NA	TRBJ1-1	TGTGCCAGCAGCTTAGTCTCTCGGACCCCGAACACTGAAGCTTTCTTT	CASSLVSRTPNTEAFF
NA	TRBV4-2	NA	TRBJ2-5	TGTGCCAGCAGCCGAGATGAGACCCAGTACTTC	CASSRDETQYF
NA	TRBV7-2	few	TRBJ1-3	TGTGCCAGCAGCTTATATTACGGCTCTGGAAACACCATATATTTT	CASSLYYGSGNTIYF
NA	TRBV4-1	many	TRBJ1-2	TGCGCCAGCAGCCAAGATCGAAGAGGGACAAACTATGGCTACACCTTC	CASSQDRRGTNYGYTF
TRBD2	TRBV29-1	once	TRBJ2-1	TGCAGCGTGACTAGCGGGGGATACAATGAGCAGTTCTTC	CSVTSGGYNEQFF
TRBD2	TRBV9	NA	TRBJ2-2	TGTGCCAGCAGCGTAGAGGGAGGGGTAGGCACCGGGGAGCTGTTTTTT	CASSVEGGVGTGELFF
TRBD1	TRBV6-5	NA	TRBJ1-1	TGTGCCAGCAGTTCAGACAGGGCGGGAGCTTTCTTT	CASSSDRAGAFF
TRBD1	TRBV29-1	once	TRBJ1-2	TGCAGCGTTCAAAGGGACAGGTTCTATGGCTACACCTTC	CSVQRDRFYGYTF
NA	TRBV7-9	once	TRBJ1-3	TGTGCCAGCAGCGGGGGATTCTCTGGAAACACCATATATTTT	CASSGGFSGNTIYF
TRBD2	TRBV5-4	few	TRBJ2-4	TGTGCCAGCAGCTCCCAGCGGGAGATCAAAAACATTCAGTACTTC	CASSSQREIKNIQYF
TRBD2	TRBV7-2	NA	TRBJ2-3	TGTGCCAGCAGCCCAAATCGGGGGGGGACAGATACGCAGTATTTT	CASSPNRGGTDTQYF
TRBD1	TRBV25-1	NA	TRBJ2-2	TGTGCCCCCGGGGACAGGGCTTTGAGCACCGGGGAGCTGTTTTTT	CAPGDRALSTGELFF
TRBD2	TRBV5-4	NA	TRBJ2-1	TGTGCCAGCAGCCCCGGTTCGTCTAGCGGGTGGAGGGGGGCATACAATGAGCAGTTCTTC	CASSPGSSSGWRGAYNEQFF
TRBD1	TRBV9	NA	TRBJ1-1	TGTGCCAGCAGCCCGGGGACAGGGGAACGAAAAGCTTTCTTT	CASSPGTGERKAFF
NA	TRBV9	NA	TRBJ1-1	TGTGCCAGCAGCGCCGGGACCTTGAACACTGAAGCTTTCTTT	CASSAGTLNTEAFF
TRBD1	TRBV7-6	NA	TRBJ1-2	TGTGCCAGCAGCTTGCCCGACAGGGACCAGGGCTACACCTTC	CASSLPDRDQGYTF
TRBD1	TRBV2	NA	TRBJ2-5	TGTGCCAGCGGCCTTGGGGACAGGGAGACCCAGTACTTC	CASGLGDRETQYF
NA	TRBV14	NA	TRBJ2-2	TGTGCCAGCAGCCAACACACCGGGGAGCTGTTTTTT	CASSQHTGELFF
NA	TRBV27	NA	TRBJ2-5	TGTGCCAGCAGTTTCGGACAGCAAGAGACCCAGTACTTC	CASSFGQQETQYF
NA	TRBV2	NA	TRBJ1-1	TGTGCCAGCAGTGAAACAGAGGGCACTGAAGCTTTCTTT	CASSETEGTEAFF
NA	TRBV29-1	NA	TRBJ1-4	TGCAGCGTTGAAGATCGAGGGGCAGGTGGACTGTTTTTT	CSVEDRGAGGLFF
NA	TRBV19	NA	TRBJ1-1	TGTGCCAGTAGTACAGGACAGCGAAACACTGAAGCTTTCTTT	CASSTGQRNTEAFF
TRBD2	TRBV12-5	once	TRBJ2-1	TGTGCTAGTGGTCCGAGCGGGGGGGGTTACAATGAGCAGTTCTTC	CASGPSGGGYNEQFF